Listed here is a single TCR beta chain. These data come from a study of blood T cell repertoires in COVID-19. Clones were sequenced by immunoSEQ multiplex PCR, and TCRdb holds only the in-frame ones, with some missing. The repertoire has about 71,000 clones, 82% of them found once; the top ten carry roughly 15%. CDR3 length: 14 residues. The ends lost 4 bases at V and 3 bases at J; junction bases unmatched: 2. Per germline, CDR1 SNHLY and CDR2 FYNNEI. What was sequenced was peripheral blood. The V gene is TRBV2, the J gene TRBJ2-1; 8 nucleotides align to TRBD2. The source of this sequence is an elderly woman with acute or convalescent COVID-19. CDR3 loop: CASSAGLGYNEQFF. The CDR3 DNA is TGTGCCAGCAGTGCGGGACTAGGCTACAATGAGCAGTTCTTC. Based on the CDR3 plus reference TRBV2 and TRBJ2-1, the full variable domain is EPEVTQTPSHQVTQMGQEVILRCVPISNHLYFYWYRQILGQKVEFLVSFYNNEISEKSEIFDDQFSVERPDGSNFTLKIRSTKLEDSAMYFCASSAGLGYNEQFFGPGTRLTVL.